This T cell receptor (beta chain) was identified during a study of T cell responses to AZD1222 COVID-19 vaccine. Profiling relied on immunoSEQ multiplex PCR, and the TCRdb table lists in-frame clones only, not all of them. Of about 140,000 clones detected, about four fifths appear once; the ten largest clones hold approximately 4%. There are 15 residues in the CDR3. Per germline, CDR1 SGHAT and CDR2 FQNNGV. Trimming removed 2 bases from V and 4 bases from J; junction bases left unmatched: 7. The rearrangement joins TRBV11-2 to TRBJ1-1; the match to TRBD1 covers 7 bases. The source of this sequence is an adult in good health. The material sequenced was peripheral blood, taken on day 0 of AZD1222 vaccination. DNA for the CDR3: TGTGCCAGCAGCTTAATCCCAGGGGGGGCCACTGAAGCTTTCTTT. This sequence encodes CASSLIPGGATEAFF.